Below are 21 T cell receptor beta chains sequenced from a single sample in a study of blood T cell repertoires in COVID-19. The repertoire was sequenced with immunoSEQ multiplex PCR; TCRdb's copy has only in-frame clones and lacks some. The top ten clones hold roughly an eighth of a sample with about 90,000 clones, about 81% of them seen once. The sequenced sample consisted of peripheral blood. These receptors were collected from a human donor in a cohort sampled during active COVID-19.

The chain links TRBV5-1 to TRBJ1-6, with a possible D match to TRBD1 (6 bases). This CDR3 is built from 15 residues. V lost 0 bases, J lost 11 bases, and 15 bases lay in between. The germline CDR1 and CDR2 sequences are SGHRS and YFSETQ. The CDR3 DNA is TGCGCCAGCAGCTTGGAAGGCAGGGGAATTCCACCCCTCCACTTT. This sequence encodes CASSLEGRGIPPLHF.

V is TRBV19 and J is TRBJ1-5; 10 positions agree with TRBD1. CDR3 length equals 15 residues. The V gene end was trimmed by 5 bases and the J gene end by 2 bases; junction bases not matched to a gene: 3. Germline lookup yields CDR1 LNHDA and CDR2 SQIVND (reference sequence). CDR3 sequence reads: CASSSDRGGNQPQHF. Here the CDR3 DNA reads TGTGCCAGTAGTTCGGACAGGGGGGGCAATCAGCCCCAGCATTTT.

V gene TRBV6-6 combines with J gene TRBJ1-6; TRBD1 agrees at 7 bases. From germline, CDR1 is MNHNY and CDR2 SVGAGI (reference sequence). There are 16 residues in the CDR3. Trimming took 6 bases from V and 0 from J; bases not matched to a gene: 5. The CDR3 loop is CASRAGQASYNSPLHF. CDR3 in DNA: TGTGCCAGCAGAGCCGGACAGGCCTCCTATAATTCACCCCTCCACTTT.

The V call is TRBV6-6, the J call TRBJ1-5; D might be TRBD1 (6 bases). CDR1 is MNHNY, CDR2 SVGAGI, per germline (reference sequence). The CDR3 covers 15 residues. The germline V and J ends were trimmed by 8 bases and 6 bases, with 20 bases remaining between them. CDR3 nucleotide sequence: TGTGCCAGCGGCCAGGGACCCAGGGGTGTTCAGCCCCAGCATTTT. Translation: CASGQGPRGVQPQHF.

This chain joins TRBV19 and TRBJ1-1; no clear D. With 3 bases removed from V and 2 bases from J, the gap between germline ends came to 7 bases. The CDR3 extends over 13 amino acids. Germline loops: CDR1 LNHDA, CDR2 SQIVND (reference sequence). This chain's CDR3 is CASSIRHNTEAFF. The DNA for the CDR3 is TGTGCCAGTAGTATTCGACACAACACTGAAGCTTTCTTT.

The chain uses TRBV11-2 and TRBJ2-2; 9 bases align to TRBD1. Per germline, CDR1 SGHAT and CDR2 FQNNGV. The trim removed 2 bases at V and 6 bases at J, leaving 4 bases unmatched. The CDR3 totals 15 residues. CDR3 loop: CASSLQGQGAGELFF. The DNA for the CDR3 is TGTGCCAGCAGCTTACAGGGACAGGGAGCCGGGGAGCTGTTTTTT.

This clone appeared a few times. The chain employs TRBV5-1 and TRBJ2-7, with 7 bases lining up with TRBD1. This CDR3 has 15 residues. V dropped 0 bases and J dropped 2; count of bases not matched to a gene: 5. CDR1 and CDR2 from the germline V gene are SGHRS and YFSETQ. CDR3 in DNA: TGCGCCAGCAGCTTGGGAAGGACAGGCACCTACGAGCAGTACTTC. This codes for CASSLGRTGTYEQYF.

V is TRBV4-1 and J is TRBJ2-1, with 10 bases identical to TRBD2. This CDR3 contains 18 residues. J was trimmed by 0 bases and V by 1 base; bases with no gene match: 6. CDR1 is MGHRA, CDR2 YSYEKL, per germline. The CDR3 nucleotides are TGCGCCAGCAGCCAAGGTGGTCCTAGCGGGAGCTCCTACAATGAGCAGTTCTTC. Translated: CASSQGGPSGSSYNEQFF.

The sample holds a few counts of this clone. One junction end does not reproduce the germline sequence, and a read error may be involved. The chain links TRBV7-7 to TRBJ2-6, with 12 bases that match TRBD1. Germline CDR1 and CDR2: SSHAT and FNYEAQ (reference sequence). The CDR3 has 18 residues. CDR3 amino acids: CASSRRGQGASGANVLTF. The CDR3 DNA follows: TGTGCTAGCAGCCGAAGGGGACAGGGGGCCTCTGGGGCCAACGTCCTGACTTTC.

V and J are TRBV30 and TRBJ1-1; weak D call: TRBD1 (6 bases). The CDR3 has 14 residues. Trimming removed 3 bases at V and 1 base at J, with 12 bases between. Germline V gene sequence: CDR1 GTSNPN, CDR2 SVGIG (reference sequence). The CDR3 DNA follows: TGTGCCTGGAGCCGGGGGGCCTGGAACACTGAAGCTTTCTTT. As protein: CAWSRGAWNTEAFF.

This clone was seen repeatedly, ten times or more. The rearrangement links TRBV6-4 to TRBJ2-2; D perhaps matches TRBD2 (6 bases). Looked up from germline, CDR1 is MRHNA and CDR2 is SNTAGT. Trimming removed 3 bases at V and 1 base at J, with 18 bases between. This CDR3 has 18 residues. This chain's CDR3 is CASSESITGVENTGELFF. Written as DNA, the CDR3 is TGTGCCAGCAGTGAATCCATTACGGGGGTCGAGAACACCGGGGAGCTGTTTTTT.

The chain joins TRBV6-5 to TRBJ2-7; possibly TRBD2 for D (6 bases). The CDR3 is 12 residues long. The V end lost 2 bases, the J end lost 6 bases, and 8 bases lay between the germline ends. Germline V CDR1 and CDR2: MNHEY, SVGAGI. The DNA of the CDR3 is TGTGCCAGCAGTTACGGCGGGGCCGAGCAGTACTTC. Its protein product is CASSYGGAEQYF.

The V and J genes are TRBV9 and TRBJ2-2; weak D call: TRBD2 (6 bases). Between the trimmed V and J ends, which lost 4 bases and 6 bases, there was a span of 19 bases. This CDR3 spans 16 amino acids. Germline V CDR1 and CDR2: SGDLS, YYNGEE. The CDR3 DNA is TGTGCCAGCAGCTCCTCCGGGGGAACGTTGGCCGGGGAGCTGTTTTTT. Translating gives CASSSSGGTLAGELFF.

The chain joins TRBV27 to TRBJ2-3; a possible D gene is TRBD2 (7 bases). Trimming left V 2 bases short and J 4 bases short, with 10 bases between. Germline V gene lookup returns CDR1 MNHEY and CDR2 SMNVEV (reference sequence). The CDR3 contains 14 residues. The CDR3 sequence: CASSLGGASDTQYF. In DNA, the CDR3 is TGTGCCAGCAGTTTAGGGGGGGCCTCAGATACGCAGTATTTT.

V and J are TRBV28 and TRBJ1-5, with unresolved D. Trimming stripped 4 bases from V and 5 bases from J, with 18 bases between. This CDR3 is built from 16 residues. The V gene's germline CDR1 is MDHEN and CDR2 SYDVKM. CDR3 sequence (DNA): TGTGCCAGCAGTTCAGGCCGGCGGGGATCTGATCAGCCCCAGCATTTT. Protein sequence: CASSSGRRGSDQPQHF.

In DNA, the CDR3 is TGTGCCAGCAGTGACCCTAGCGGGGGGGCCCTCCCGTTCTTC. As protein: CASSDPSGGALPFF. The J gene is TRBJ2-1, the V gene TRBV2, with 12 nucleotides matching TRBD2. With 3 bases clipped from V and 15 bases from J, the junction kept 9 bases outside the gene matches. In germline, CDR1 is SNHLY, CDR2 FYNNEI. The CDR3 loop spans 14 amino acids.

The rearrangement joins TRBV20-1 to TRBJ2-7; D is undetermined. Germline V lookup: CDR1 DFQATT, CDR2 SNEGSKA (reference sequence). Trimming took 4 bases from V and 1 from J, leaving 5 bases between them. CDR3 size: 11 residues. The CDR3 sequence is CSAISSYEQYF. Here the CDR3 DNA reads TGCAGTGCTATTTCATCCTACGAGCAGTACTTC.

The chain carries TRBV6-5 and TRBJ2-2, with 8 bases aligning to TRBD1. This CDR3 has 14 residues. Looked up from germline, CDR1 is MNHEY and CDR2 is SVGAGI. The trim removed 8 bases at V and 4 bases at J, leaving 6 bases unmatched. The CDR3 region has the DNA TGTGCCAGCTGGCAGGGGGCAGGCACCGGGGAGCTGTTTTTT. This codes for CASWQGAGTGELFF.

The gene calls are TRBV27 and TRBJ1-1; D ambiguous. In germline, CDR1 is MNHEY, CDR2 SMNVEV (reference sequence). CDR3 length: 14 amino acids. The V and J ends lost 5 bases and 4 bases respectively, with 14 bases between them. CDR3 amino acids: CASSPHRQSTEAFF. CDR3 nucleotide sequence: TGTGCCAGCAGTCCACACCGACAATCCACTGAAGCTTTCTTT.

The chain recombines TRBV19 with TRBJ2-7, with 10 positions matching TRBD2. CDR1 and CDR2 (germline): LNHDA, SQIVND (reference sequence). The CDR3 totals 15 residues. J gave up 3 bases and V 5 bases, and 7 bases lay outside the gene matches. The CDR3 coding sequence is TGTGCCAGTAGTCGTAGCGGGGGGACCAACTACGAGCAGTACTTC. Translating it yields CASSRSGGTNYEQYF.

This clone appeared once. The chain employs TRBV27 and TRBJ2-7, with 7 bases aligning to TRBD2. Germline CDR1 and CDR2: MNHEY and SMNVEV (reference sequence). The CDR3 runs 15 residues. Losses at the gene ends were 8 bases for V and 0 bases for J; bases not matched to a gene: 10. CDR3 nucleotide sequence: TGTGCCAGCTCGAATGCGGGGGTCCACTCCTACGAGCAGTACTTC. This gives the protein CASSNAGVHSYEQYF.